This T cell receptor (beta chain) originates from a study of blood T cell repertoires in COVID-19. Study context: Spain, Italy and the United States supplied samples that represented acute and convalescent COVID-19.

The table came from immunoSEQ multiplex PCR; TCRdb's copy has only in-frame clones and leaves some out. Of tens of thousands of clones listed, about nine tenths are singletons. This clone has a handful of counts. There are 14 residues in the CDR3. V gave up 10 bases and J gave up 3 bases; unmatched junction bases: 10. Germline V gene sequence: CDR1 KGHSH, CDR2 LQKENI. The source material was peripheral blood. This clonotype originated in a man aged 60 to 75 with active COVID-19. The V call is TRBV18, the J call TRBJ2-7; TRBD2 matches 9 bases. CDR3 sequence (DNA): TGTGCCACCAGGGAGCGGGGGGCCCACTACGAGCAGTACTTC. This gives the protein CATRERGAHYEQYF.